These 13 T cell receptor beta chains share one sample of origin, sequenced in a study of control samples from healthy donors and cancer patients. Method: immunoSEQ multiplex PCR; TCRdb's copy keeps in-frame clones and lacks some. The sample shows about 58,000 clones, more than 75% of them seen only once. The sequencing input was PBMCs. These receptors were taken from a woman aged 55-69 years with lung cancer.

The chain employs TRBV9 and TRBJ2-1, with 7 bases fitting TRBD2. From germline, CDR1 is SGDLS and CDR2 YYNGEE. V dropped 0 bases and J dropped 4; count of bases not matched to a gene: 7. The CDR3 sequence is 16 residues long. The DNA for the CDR3 is TGTGCCAGCAGCGTAGATTTGAGGGAGGGGTACAATGAGCAGTTCTTC. Amino acid sequence: CASSVDLREGYNEQFF.

The chain links TRBV30 to TRBJ1-1, with D unclear. V lost 3 bases to trimming and J lost 11 bases, with 16 bases between them. There are 12 residues in the CDR3. Germline CDR1 and CDR2: GTSNPN and SVGIG (reference sequence). The CDR3: CAWSRLGRSAFF. The CDR3 DNA sequence: TGTGCCTGGAGCCGCCTAGGACGCAGTGCTTTCTTT.

The gene calls are TRBV5-1 and TRBJ1-5; D ambiguous. Germline-derived CDR1 and CDR2 are SGHRS and YFSETQ. V was shortened by 0 bases and J by 5 bases, with 9 bases between the two germline ends. The CDR3 extends over 14 amino acids. The CDR3 loop is CASSLEGFDQPQHF. DNA of the CDR3: TGCGCCAGCAGCTTGGAGGGATTCGATCAGCCCCAGCATTTT.

The chain carries TRBV7-9 and TRBJ2-1; the match to TRBD2 covers 11 bases. Germline V lookup: CDR1 SEHNR, CDR2 FQNEAQ (reference sequence). The CDR3 runs 17 residues. Trimming cost V 0 bases and J 10 bases; bases outside gene matches: 11. The CDR3 loop is CASSLALAGGLGSEQFF. In DNA form, the CDR3 reads TGTGCCAGCAGCTTAGCTCTAGCGGGAGGCCTGGGGTCGGAGCAGTTCTTC.

In its sample, this clone was seen once. This chain joins TRBV11-2 and TRBJ2-7, with D tentatively TRBD1 or TRBD2 (6 bases each). The V gene lost 6 bases and the J gene lost 5 bases, with 20 bases spanning the gap. CDR3 length: 15 residues. Germline CDR1 reads SGHAT; CDR2 reads FQNNGV. CDR3 region: CASSTQGGRGDEQYF. As DNA, the CDR3 is TGTGCCAGCAGTACCCAAGGGGGGCGCGGCGACGAGCAGTACTTC.

The chain combines TRBV5-1 with TRBJ2-1; no definite D call. V was clipped by 4 bases and J by 6 bases, with 11 bases between them. This CDR3 is 13 amino acids long. The germline V gene encodes CDR1 SGHRS and CDR2 YFSETQ. In DNA, the CDR3 is TGCGCCAGCAGCCACTACAGTAGCAATGAGCAGTTCTTC. Translation: CASSHYSSNEQFF.

The chain employs TRBV6-5 and TRBJ2-1; 9 nucleotides align to TRBD2. The germline V gene has CDR1 MNHEY and CDR2 SVGAGI. The CDR3 totals 14 residues. V lost 7 bases to trimming and J lost 6 bases; unmatched junction nucleotides: 7. CDR3 in amino acids: CASTIAGEGNEQFF. The CDR3 region has the DNA TGTGCCAGCACCATAGCGGGAGAGGGCAATGAGCAGTTCTTC.

This clone was picked up a small number of times. This chain joins TRBV2 and TRBJ2-7; D is ambiguous. Per germline, CDR1 SNHLY and CDR2 FYNNEI. This CDR3 region has 13 residues. The V end was cut by 5 bases, the J end by 5 bases, with 13 bases between. CDR3 sequence (DNA): TGTGCCAGCAGTAACTGGGCTAATCACGAGCAGTACTTC. It translates to CASSNWANHEQYF.

This chain links TRBV7-2 with TRBJ1-1; TRBD1 is a possible D gene (5 bases). Looked up from germline, CDR1 is SGHTA and CDR2 is FQGNSA. This CDR3 has 14 amino acids. V lost 2 bases to trimming and J lost 4 bases, with 11 bases between them. The CDR3 nucleotides read TGTGCCAGCAGCTTACTGGGGGAGGGCACTGAAGCTTTCTTT. Amino acid sequence: CASSLLGEGTEAFF.

The J gene is TRBJ2-3, the V gene TRBV2; D is uncertain. This CDR3 region has 13 residues. Trimming shortened V by 7 bases and J by 2 bases, and 10 bases separated the two germline ends. Germline values: CDR1 SNHLY, CDR2 FYNNEI. CDR3 DNA: TGTGCCAGCACGGTGAGAATCACAGATACGCAGTATTTT. This sequence encodes CASTVRITDTQYF.

The gene calls are TRBV7-6 and TRBJ2-3, with D maybe TRBD2 (6 bases). The CDR3 is 15 residues long. Per germline, CDR1 SGHVS and CDR2 FNYEAQ. The germline V and J ends were trimmed by 5 bases and 4 bases, with 16 bases remaining between them. DNA of the CDR3: TGTGCCAGCAGCACCCCGGGACTGGGGTCAGATACGCAGTATTTT. Its protein product is CASSTPGLGSDTQYF.

The gene calls are TRBV7-8 and TRBJ1-5, with 7 positions matching TRBD1. CDR1 and CDR2 from the germline V gene are SGHVS and FQNEAQ. J was trimmed by 2 bases and V by 7 bases; bases with no gene match: 8. This CDR3 has 15 residues. The CDR3 reads CASTPGGGRNQPQHF. CDR3 sequence (DNA): TGTGCCAGCACCCCAGGGGGAGGGCGCAATCAGCCCCAGCATTTT.

The rearrangement joins TRBV18 to TRBJ2-7, with D hard to call. V was shortened by 3 bases and J by 2 bases, with 11 bases between the two germline ends. CDR1 and CDR2 from the germline V gene are KGHSH and LQKENI. The CDR3 has 14 residues. The CDR3 spells CASSPGPSAYEQYF. CDR3 DNA: TGTGCCAGCTCACCGGGCCCCTCCGCCTACGAGCAGTACTTC.